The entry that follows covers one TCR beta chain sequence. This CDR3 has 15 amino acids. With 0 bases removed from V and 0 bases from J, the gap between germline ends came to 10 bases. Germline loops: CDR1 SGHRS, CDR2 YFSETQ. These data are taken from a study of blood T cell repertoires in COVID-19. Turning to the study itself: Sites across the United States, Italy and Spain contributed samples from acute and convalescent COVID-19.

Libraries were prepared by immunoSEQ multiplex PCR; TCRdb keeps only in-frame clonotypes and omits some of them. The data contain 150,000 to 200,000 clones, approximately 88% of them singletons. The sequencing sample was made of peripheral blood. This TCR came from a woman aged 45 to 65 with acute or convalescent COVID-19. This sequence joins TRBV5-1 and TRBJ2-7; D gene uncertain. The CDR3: CASSLDSRNSYEQYF. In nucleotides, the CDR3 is TGCGCCAGCAGCTTGGATTCGCGGAACTCCTACGAGCAGTACTTC.